The sequence of this T cell receptor (beta chain) was determined in a study of cytomegalovirus exposure and HLA in healthy donors. At the level of the study: Later analysis reported that the approximately 130 validation repertoires shared the platform of the roughly 700 first-cohort repertoires.

As to this clone: Its antigen is not identified.

Germline V CDR1 and CDR2: MNHEY, SVGAGI. This CDR3 is 15 amino acids long. V lost 6 bases, J lost 0 bases, and 14 bases lay in between. Study-wide results and limits: The classifier reportedly diagnosed cytomegalovirus status with high specificity and sensitivity. Cytomegalovirus association was assigned to 150 to 200 TCR beta chains. In vitro data verified a few CMV-associated chains as specific for CMV antigens.

Using immunoSEQ multiplex PCR, the repertoire was profiled, and TCRdb retains in-frame clones only, with some absent. The sample records some 340,000 clones, around 90% being singletons. J is TRBJ1-1 and V is TRBV6-5; a possible D gene is TRBD1 (6 bases). Sequencing used PBMCs. The origin of this receptor is a woman younger than 45 in good health and CMV-seropositive. The CDR3 here is CASRLAGTLNTEAFF. The DNA for the CDR3 is TGTGCCAGCAGGCTCGCCGGGACATTGAACACTGAAGCTTTCTTT.